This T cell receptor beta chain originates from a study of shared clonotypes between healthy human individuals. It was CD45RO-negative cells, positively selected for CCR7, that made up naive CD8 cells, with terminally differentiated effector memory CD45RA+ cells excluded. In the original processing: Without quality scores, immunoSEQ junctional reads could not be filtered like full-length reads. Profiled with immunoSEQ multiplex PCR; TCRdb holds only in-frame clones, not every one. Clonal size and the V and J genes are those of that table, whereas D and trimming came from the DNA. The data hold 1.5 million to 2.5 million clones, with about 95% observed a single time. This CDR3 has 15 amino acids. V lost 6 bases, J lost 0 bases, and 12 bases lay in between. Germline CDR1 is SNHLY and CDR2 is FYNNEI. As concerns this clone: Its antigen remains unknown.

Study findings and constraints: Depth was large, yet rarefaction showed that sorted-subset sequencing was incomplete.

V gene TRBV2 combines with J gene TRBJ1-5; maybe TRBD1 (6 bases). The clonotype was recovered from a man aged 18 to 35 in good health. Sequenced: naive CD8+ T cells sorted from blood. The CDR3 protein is CASREQGNSNQPQHF. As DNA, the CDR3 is TGTGCCAGCAGGGAACAGGGAAATAGCAATCAGCCCCAGCATTTT.